A single sample is the source of the 23 T cell receptor beta chains below, sequenced in a study of cytotoxic CD8 clonotypes in ibrutinib-treated CLL. TCRdb's table, derived via immunoSEQ multiplex PCR, lists solely in-frame clones and lacks some. The table records about 140,000 clones, 80% of them present only once. Material: PBMCs, obtained after 36 months of ibrutinib treatment. The receptors come from a human donor with chronic lymphocytic leukemia.

V and J are TRBV5-1 and TRBJ2-7, with TRBD2 identical over 13 bases. CDR3 length: 15 residues. CDR1 and CDR2 from the germline V gene are SGHRS and YFSETQ. J lost 8 bases, V lost 0 bases, and 5 bases had no gene match. CDR3 bases: TGCGCCAGCAGCTTGGATCGACTAGCGGGGGGTCAGCAGTACTTC. Protein sequence: CASSLDRLAGGQQYF. The full variable domain, rest sourced from reference TRBV5-1 and TRBJ2-7, is KAGVTQTPRYLIKTRGQQVTLSCSPISGHRSVSWYQQTPGQGLQFLFEYFSETQRNKGNFPGRFSGRQFSNSRSEMNVSTLELGDSALYLCASSLDRLAGGQQYFGPGTRLTVT.

This clone was observed a few times. CDR3 DNA: TGTGCCAGCAGTCCAAACTGGGACGGCAGATCACCCCTCCACTTT. As protein: CASSPNWDGRSPLHF. This chain uses TRBV28 with TRBJ1-6; tentatively, D is TRBD1 (5 bases). V was shortened by 5 bases and J by 10 bases, with 18 bases between the two germline ends. Germline V gives CDR1 MDHEN, CDR2 SYDVKM. This CDR3 is built from 15 residues.

In this sample, this clone turned up a few times. This rearrangement joins TRBV10-3 to TRBJ1-2; 7 bases are shared with TRBD1. There are 14 residues in the CDR3. CDR1 and CDR2 from the germline V gene are ENHRY and SYGVKD. CDR3 loop: CVSQGDGRYYGYTF. The CDR3 DNA is TGTGTCTCCCAGGGGGACGGCCGATACTATGGCTACACCTTC.

The chain is built from TRBV5-4 and TRBJ2-7; 12 bases are shared with TRBD1. CDR1 is SGHNT, CDR2 YYREEE, per germline (reference sequence). The CDR3 consists of 15 residues. Losses at the gene ends were 5 bases for V and 7 bases for J; bases not matched to a gene: 10. This CDR3 reads CASSSPGQGAGEQYF. The CDR3 nucleotides are TGTGCCAGCAGTTCACCGGGACAGGGGGCGGGGGAGCAGTACTTC.

A word on this clone: Other nucleotide sequences in the sample specify the same CDR3. This rearrangement joins TRBV11-2 to TRBJ1-3, with unresolved D. Deletions cut 3 bases from V and 4 bases from J, with 10 bases between. The length of the CDR3 is 14 residues. Germline lookup yields CDR1 SGHAT and CDR2 FQNNGV. The CDR3 nucleotides read TGTGCCAGCAGCTTGGCCGGTTCCGGAAACACCATATATTTT. As protein: CASSLAGSGNTIYF. Variable domain in full (rest from reference TRBV11-2 and TRBJ1-3): EAGVAQSPRYKIIEKRQSVAFWCNPISGHATLYWYQQILGQGPKLLIQFQNNGVVDDSQLPKDRFSAERLKGVDSTLKIQPAKLEDSAVYLCASSLAGSGNTIYFGEGSWLTVV.

The chain employs TRBV10-3 and TRBJ1-5; tentative D call: TRBD1 (5 bases). CDR1 and CDR2 from the germline V gene are ENHRY and SYGVKD. V was clipped by 4 bases and J by 2 bases, with 9 bases between them. This CDR3 comprises 14 residues. For the CDR3, the DNA is TGTGCCATCAGTGGGGGGGATGGCAATCAGCCCCAGCATTTT. This sequence encodes CAISGGDGNQPQHF.

This clone came up a few times. The rearrangement links TRBV10-1 to TRBJ2-7; 11 nucleotides agree with TRBD1. V shed 3 bases and J 8 bases; nucleotides not matched to a gene: 6. From germline, CDR1 is WNHNN and CDR2 SYGVQD (reference sequence). The CDR3 spans 14 residues. CDR3 DNA: TGCGCCAGCAGTGAAGGGACAGGGGGTGTTAAGCAGTACTTC. Protein product: CASSEGTGGVKQYF.

This clone was counted between two and nine times. The gene calls are TRBV6-1 and TRBJ1-5; maybe TRBD1 (5 bases). The germline CDR1 and CDR2 sequences are MNHNS and SASEGT. The CDR3 spans 15 residues. Trimming pared 4 bases from V and 0 bases from J, leaving 10 bases between. CDR3 nucleotide sequence: TGTGCCAGCAGTGGCAGGGTTAGTAGCAATCAGCCCCAGCATTTT. It is translated as CASSGRVSSNQPQHF.

The rearrangement links TRBV7-2 to TRBJ1-5; 7 positions agree with TRBD1. CDR3 length equals 16 residues. Germline V CDR1 and CDR2: SGHTA, FQGNSA. The J segment lost 0 bases and the V segment lost 5 bases, leaving 7 bases of the junction unmatched. The CDR3 nucleotides are TGTGCCAGCAGCCCAAATCAGGGGGGTAGCAATCAGCCCCAGCATTTT. Encoded protein: CASSPNQGGSNQPQHF.

V usage is TRBV5-1 and J usage is TRBJ2-1; 8 bases match TRBD1. CDR1 SGHRS and CDR2 YFSETQ come from the germline V gene. V gave up 6 bases and J gave up 3 bases; unmatched junction bases: 5. The CDR3 consists of 14 residues. The CDR3 is CASNSGTGYNEQFF. DNA of the CDR3: TGCGCCAGCAATTCCGGGACAGGCTACAATGAGCAGTTCTTC.

The genes are TRBV4-1 and TRBJ2-4; the D is unclear. From germline, CDR1 is MGHRA and CDR2 YSYEKL. Trimming stripped 1 base from V and 9 bases from J, with 10 bases between. CDR3 length: 13 residues. DNA for the CDR3: TGCGCCAGCAGCCAAGGGCCTGAAACCATTCAGTACTTC. It specifies CASSQGPETIQYF.

The chain is built from TRBV30 and TRBJ2-1; 9 positions match TRBD2. CDR3 length equals 13 residues. Germline V gene lookup returns CDR1 GTSNPN and CDR2 SVGIG (reference sequence). V lost 2 bases to trimming and J lost 7 bases; unmatched junction nucleotides: 3. The CDR3 region is CAWSPLAGNEQFF. The CDR3 nucleotides read TGTGCCTGGAGTCCACTAGCGGGTAATGAGCAGTTCTTC. The variable domain in full, with the rest retrieved from reference TRBV30 and TRBJ2-1, is SQTIHQWPATLVQPVGSPLSLECTVEGTSNPNLYWYRQAAGRGLQLLFYSVGIGQISSEVPQNLSASRPQDRQFILSSKKLLLSDSGFYLCAWSPLAGNEQFFGPGTRLTVL.

The V and J genes are TRBV9 and TRBJ2-1; D remains ambiguous. Germline CDR1 reads SGDLS; CDR2 reads YYNGEE. The CDR3 has 13 residues. V lost 0 bases, J lost 4 bases, and 5 bases lay in between. The CDR3 nucleotides read TGTGCCAGCAGCGTAGGCTTTTACAATGAGCAGTTCTTC. Translating it yields CASSVGFYNEQFF.

The V call is TRBV5-8, the J call TRBJ1-1; maybe TRBD1 (5 bases). CDR3 size: 14 residues. The germline V and J ends were trimmed by 2 bases and 1 base, with 9 bases remaining between them. Germline CDR1 reads SGHTS; CDR2 reads YDEGEE. This chain's CDR3 is CASSFFGGNTEAFF. DNA for the CDR3: TGTGCCAGCAGCTTTTTCGGGGGGAACACTGAAGCTTTCTTT.

The chain combines TRBV6-5 with TRBJ2-3; D remains unclear. Trimming pared 0 bases from V and 6 bases from J, leaving 10 bases between. The CDR3 covers 14 residues. CDR1 and CDR2 from the germline V gene are MNHEY and SVGAGI. Written as DNA, the CDR3 is TGTGCCAGCAGTTACTCGAATGTGGGGGATACGCAGTATTTT. It encodes CASSYSNVGDTQYF.

The V and J genes are TRBV27 and TRBJ1-4, with D uncertain. Deletions cut 9 bases from V and 3 bases from J, with 2 bases between. CDR1 MNHEY and CDR2 SMNVEV come from the germline V gene (reference sequence). This CDR3 is 10 amino acids long. CDR3 residues: CARANEKLFF. The DNA for the CDR3 is TGTGCCAGGGCTAATGAAAAACTGTTTTTT.

This chain connects TRBV11-2 to TRBJ1-3; D gene uncertain. The CDR3 extends over 12 amino acids. V lost 2 bases and J 4 bases, leaving 3 bases between the germline ends. Germline V gene sequence: CDR1 SGHAT, CDR2 FQNNGV. Here the CDR3 reads CASSLRGNTIYF. The CDR3 nucleotides read TGTGCCAGCAGCTTAAGGGGAAACACCATATATTTT.

The chain is built from TRBV6-6 and TRBJ1-1; D is ambiguous. The germline V gene has CDR1 MNHNY and CDR2 SVGAGI (reference sequence). The CDR3 extends over 11 amino acids. Between the trimmed V and J ends, which lost 9 bases and 8 bases, there was a span of 13 bases. CDR3 region: CASTNRGEAFF. The DNA of the CDR3 is TGTGCCAGTACCAATCGTGGAGAAGCTTTCTTT.

This clone came up a few times. The chain couples TRBV11-2 to TRBJ1-1; D gene uncertain. Germline CDR1 and CDR2: SGHAT and FQNNGV. Trimming cost V 2 bases and J 1 base, with 8 bases left between them. The CDR3 runs to 14 residues. The CDR3 DNA reads as TGTGCCAGCAGCTTAAGGTACGGGAACACTGAAGCTTTCTTT. This gives the protein CASSLRYGNTEAFF.

This clone appeared a single time. The chain has TRBV27 and TRBJ1-4; D remains unclear. From germline, CDR1 is MNHEY and CDR2 SMNVEV (reference sequence). The ends were cut back, 5 bases at V and 10 bases at J, with 11 bases in the middle. CDR3 size: 12 residues. The CDR3 nucleotides read TGTGCCAGCAGTCCGAAGGACGGAAAACTGTTTTTT. It codes for CASSPKDGKLFF.

This clone was detected only a few times. The chain carries TRBV4-2 and TRBJ2-3; 8 nucleotides agree with TRBD1. Germline V gives CDR1 LGHNA, CDR2 YNFKEQ. J gave up 6 bases and V 2 bases, and 10 bases lay outside the gene matches. The CDR3 totals 16 residues. CDR3 sequence (DNA): TGTGCCAGCAGCCAACTAGGACAGGGCCCGGTGGATACGCAGTATTTT. This codes for CASSQLGQGPVDTQYF.

This chain connects TRBV18 to TRBJ1-1; 9 bases line up with TRBD1. The length of the CDR3 is 17 residues. Looked up from germline, CDR1 is KGHSH and CDR2 is LQKENI. The junction had 10 bases not matched to a gene; V was cut back by 5 bases and J by 0 bases. CDR3 region: CASSASRDRVMNTEAFF. The CDR3 coding sequence is TGTGCCAGCTCAGCGTCCCGGGACAGGGTTATGAACACTGAAGCTTTCTTT.

The chain recombines TRBV14 with TRBJ2-3; D is uncertain. Trimming shortened V by 4 bases and J by 1 base, and 12 bases separated the two germline ends. The CDR3 has 15 amino acids. From germline, CDR1 is SGHDN and CDR2 FVKESK. The CDR3 loop reads CASSPLGYRTDTQYF. For the CDR3, the DNA is TGTGCCAGCAGCCCCTTGGGGTACCGCACAGATACGCAGTATTTT.